This TCR beta chain was sequenced during a study of spatial heterogeneity in lung cancer. Time point of the sample: sample taken at primary tumor resection. This clonotype was counted between two and nine times. TCRdb passed the 5' RACE reads through MiXCR, listing each CDR3 protein once. Of 40,000 to 45,000 distinct CDR3 sequences detected, about 13% appear once; the ten largest clones hold around 54%. This TCR came from a male donor with early-stage non-small cell lung cancer. Sample: PBMCs, taken at surgery.

This CDR3 is CASSLGRSSYEQYF. In nucleotides, the CDR3 is TGTGCCAGCAGCTTGGGACGGAGCTCCTACGAGCAGTACTTC. This chain uses TRBV7-2 with TRBJ2-7, with D perhaps assigned TRBD1 or TRBD2 (5 bases each). The ends were cut back, 3 bases at V and 0 bases at J, with 9 bases in the middle. This CDR3 contains 14 residues. The germline CDR1 and CDR2 sequences are SGHTA and FQGNSA.